This T cell receptor (beta chain) was captured by sequencing in a study of T-cell reconstitution after alpha-beta-depleted transplantation in children. This CDR3 comprises 15 residues. Germline CDR1 reads SGHRS; CDR2 reads YFSETQ. V shed 5 bases, J shed 5 bases, and the junction held 6 bases outside the gene matches. The TCRbeta library was prepared with unique molecular identifiers. TCRdb processed the PCR reads anew with MiXCR; each CDR3 protein has one entry. The table has more than 500,000 distinct CDR3 sequences, about an eighth seen once. This receptor was taken from a female patient under 10 years old who had a stem cell transplant for aplastic anemia, so the T cells may come from the graft donor. The sample was PBMCs, mostly from graft donor cells, taken 180 days after TCRalphabeta/CD19-depleted stem cell transplant. V gene TRBV5-1 combines with J gene TRBJ2-1, with 11 bases fitting TRBD2. CDR3 protein: CASRPTSGRHNEQFF. The CDR3 nucleotides are TGCGCCAGCAGGCCAACTAGCGGGAGACACAATGAGCAGTTCTTC.